The clone carrying this T cell receptor (beta chain) was detected only once. This CDR3 region has 13 residues. Germline CDR1 LNHDA, CDR2 SQIVND (reference sequence). V dropped 1 base and J dropped 5 bases, with 6 bases sitting between them. The sample is drawn from a study of blood T cell repertoires in COVID-19. Study information: The samples span acute and convalescent COVID-19 from the United States, Italy and Spain. The analysed material was cDNA or gDNA that came from T cells, B-cell-depleted T cells, or PBMCs.

In the authors' methods: Counts of nucleated cells, estimated from reference gene primer amplification, were obtained. The protocol was immunoSEQ multiplex PCR, while the TCRdb copy is restricted to in-frame clones and leaves out a portion. V and J calls and clone size follow that table, whereas D and trimming were derived from the DNA. The sample consists of about 120,000 clones, 70% to 90% of them appearing once. V and J are TRBV19 and TRBJ2-1; unclear D gene. Sequencing used peripheral blood. The receptor's source is a man aged 40-50 years with acute or convalescent COVID-19. CDR3 sequence reads: CASSIGLNNEQFF. In DNA, the CDR3 is TGTGCCAGTAGTATAGGGCTGAACAATGAGCAGTTCTTC.